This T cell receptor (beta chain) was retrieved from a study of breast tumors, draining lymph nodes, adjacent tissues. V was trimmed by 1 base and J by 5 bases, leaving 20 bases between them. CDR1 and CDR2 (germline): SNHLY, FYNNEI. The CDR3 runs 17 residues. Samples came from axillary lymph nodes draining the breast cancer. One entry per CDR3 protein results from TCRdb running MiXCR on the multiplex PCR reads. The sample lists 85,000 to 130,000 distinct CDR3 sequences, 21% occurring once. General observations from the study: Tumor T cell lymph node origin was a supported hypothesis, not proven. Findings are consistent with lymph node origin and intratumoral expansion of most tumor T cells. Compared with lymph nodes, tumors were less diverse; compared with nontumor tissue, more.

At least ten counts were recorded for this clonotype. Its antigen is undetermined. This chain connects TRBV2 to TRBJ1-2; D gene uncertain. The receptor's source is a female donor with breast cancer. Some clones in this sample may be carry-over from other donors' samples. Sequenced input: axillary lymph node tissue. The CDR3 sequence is CASSEVRASVLEYGYTF. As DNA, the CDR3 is TGTGCCAGCAGTGAAGTGAGGGCTTCCGTACTGGAATATGGCTACACCTTC.